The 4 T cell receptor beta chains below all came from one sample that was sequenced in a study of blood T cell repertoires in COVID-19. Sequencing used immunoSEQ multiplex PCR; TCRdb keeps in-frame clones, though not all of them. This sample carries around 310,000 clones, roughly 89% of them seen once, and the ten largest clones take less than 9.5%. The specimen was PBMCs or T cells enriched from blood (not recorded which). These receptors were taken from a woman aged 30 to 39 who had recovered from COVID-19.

The CDR3 here is CASSSMDRGSPQHF. CDR3 nucleotides: TGTGCCAGCAGCAGCATGGACAGGGGTAGCCCCCAGCATTTT. The rearrangement joins TRBV6-5 to TRBJ1-5; 9 positions agree with TRBD1. V dropped 6 bases and J dropped 10; count of bases not matched to a gene: 10. The CDR3 runs 14 residues. Germline assignment: CDR1 MNHEY and CDR2 SVGAGI.

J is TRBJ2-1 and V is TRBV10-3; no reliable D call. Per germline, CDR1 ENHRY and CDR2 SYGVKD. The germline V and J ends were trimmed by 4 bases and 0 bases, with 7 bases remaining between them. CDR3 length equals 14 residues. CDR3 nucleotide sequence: TGTGCCATCAGTGGATCGAGCTCCTACAATGAGCAGTTCTTC. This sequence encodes CAISGSSSYNEQFF.

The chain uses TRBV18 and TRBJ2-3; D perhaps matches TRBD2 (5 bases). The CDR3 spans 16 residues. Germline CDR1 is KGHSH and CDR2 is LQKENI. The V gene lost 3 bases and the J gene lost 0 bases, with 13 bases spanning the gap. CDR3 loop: CASSPTSGSSTDTQYF. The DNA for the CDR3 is TGTGCCAGCTCACCTACCAGCGGATCTAGCACAGATACGCAGTATTTT.

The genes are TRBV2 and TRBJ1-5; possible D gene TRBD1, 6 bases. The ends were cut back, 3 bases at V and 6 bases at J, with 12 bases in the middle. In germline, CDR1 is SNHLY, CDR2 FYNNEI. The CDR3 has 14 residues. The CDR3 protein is CASSDQGKGQPQHF. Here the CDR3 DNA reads TGTGCCAGCAGTGACCAGGGGAAAGGTCAGCCCCAGCATTTT.